Following are 8 T cell receptor beta chains from one sample sequenced in a study of blood T cell repertoires in COVID-19 (dated by TCRdb to 2018 to 2021). The library was produced with the immunoSEQ multiplex PCR assay. The table comes from immuneACCESS by way of TCRdb, which keeps in-frame sequences with V and J called. Part of the clones is missing from these tables; in studies checked, under half for an unresolved V gene and the rest for unknown reasons. Counted in this sample were around 63,000 clones; 79% of them appeared once. Roughly a third of the sample is held by the ten biggest clonotypes. Sequencing was carried out using peripheral blood. These receptors all stem from a human donor in a cohort sampled during active COVID-19.

J is TRBJ2-3 and V is TRBV9, with D possibly being TRBD2 (5 bases). The germline gives CDR1 SGDLS, CDR2 YYNGEE. V was cut by 0 bases and J by 3 bases, with 11 bases left in between. The CDR3 is made up of 15 amino acids. The CDR3 is CASSVGGLHTDTQYF. The CDR3 nucleotides are TGTGCCAGCAGCGTAGGTGGACTTCATACAGATACGCAGTATTTT.

V is TRBV5-1 and J is TRBJ2-3, with 13 bases aligning to TRBD2. The CDR3 runs to 16 residues. V gave up 5 bases and J gave up 0 bases; unmatched junction bases: 3. Germline CDR1 reads SGHRS; CDR2 reads YFSETQ. CDR3: CASSPGLAGSTDTQYF. The DNA for the CDR3 is TGCGCCAGCAGTCCGGGACTAGCGGGAAGCACAGATACGCAGTATTTT.

The rearrangement links TRBV28 to TRBJ2-1, with 10 nucleotides matching TRBD2. The germline V gene encodes CDR1 MDHEN and CDR2 SYDVKM. The V gene end was trimmed by 7 bases and the J gene end by 7 bases; junction bases not matched to a gene: 4. The CDR3 contains 13 residues. For the CDR3, the DNA is TGTGCCAGCAAGCGGGAGGGCCGAAATGAGCAGTTCTTC. This encodes CASKREGRNEQFF.

The V gene is TRBV28, the J gene TRBJ1-2; 7 bases match TRBD1. This CDR3 comprises 15 residues. CDR1 is MDHEN, CDR2 SYDVKM, per germline. The ends lost 6 bases at V and 4 bases at J; junction bases unmatched: 11. CDR3 in amino acids: CASRDRQGEFYGYTF. In DNA form, the CDR3 reads TGTGCCAGCAGGGATAGACAGGGAGAATTCTATGGCTACACCTTC.

Comment on this clone: The sample has other DNA sequences that encode this CDR3 too. The genes are TRBV29-1 and TRBJ2-6; TRBD2 agrees at 13 bases. This CDR3 has 16 amino acids. Germline V gene data show CDR1 as SQVTM and CDR2 as ANQGSEA. V lost 6 bases and J lost 0; bases outside the gene matches: 2. In DNA, the CDR3 is TGCAGCGTCTGGACTAGCGGGAGCTCTGGGGCCAACGTCCTGACTTTC. Its protein product is CSVWTSGSSGANVLTF.

The chain uses TRBV29-1 and TRBJ1-5; TRBD1 aligns across 8 bases. Germline V gene sequence: CDR1 SQVTM, CDR2 ANQGSEA. The CDR3 is 14 amino acids. Unmatched junction bases numbered 3, after V lost 5 bases and J lost 0 bases. CDR3 coding DNA: TGCAGCGTTCAAACAGGGGGTAGCAATCAGCCCCAGCATTTT. Amino acids: CSVQTGGSNQPQHF.

The chain's CDR3 is CSARFPPYYTF. The CDR3 nucleotides are TGCAGTGCTAGGTTTCCACCCTACTACACCTTC. V usage is TRBV20-1 and J usage is TRBJ1-2; D remains ambiguous. Trimming pared 3 bases from V and 10 bases from J, leaving 12 bases between. The germline CDR1 and CDR2 sequences are DFQATT and SNEGSKA (reference sequence). This CDR3 spans 11 amino acids.

The chain couples TRBV5-6 to TRBJ2-3; D not certain. Germline CDR1 SGHDT, CDR2 YYEEEE. Between the trimmed V and J ends, which lost 0 bases and 2 bases, there was a span of 7 bases. This CDR3 region has 14 residues. This CDR3 reads CASSLGPPTDTQYF. The CDR3 bases are TGTGCCAGCAGCTTGGGGCCCCCCACAGATACGCAGTATTTT.